Listed below are T cell receptor beta chains from one sample, sequenced in a study of Ad26.COV2.S vaccination and SARS-CoV-2 variants. Some clones are missing from TCRdb's copy, which holds only in-frame ones; the method was immunoSEQ multiplex PCR. The table has 350,000 to 500,000 clones, around 91% seen once. Sample: peripheral blood, taken in a trial of Ad26.COV2.S vaccine versus placebo. Every receptor here comes from a person aged 18 to 65 who received the Ad26.COV2.S COVID-19 vaccine or a placebo. CDR3s include the opening cysteine and the closing phenylalanine or tryptophan. The order of the fields is J gene, D gene, clone size, V gene, CDR3 protein, CDR3 DNA. A D gene is named only where the DNA matches it firmly. Clone size, where shown, is once, few, many, or a class for clones that have expanded.

j_call: TRBJ2-2
d_call: -
clone_size: -
v_call: TRBV4-3
cdr3_aa: CASSQGVRANTGELFF
cdr3_nt: TGCGCCAGCAGCCAAGGGGTTAGGGCGAACACCGGGGAGCTGTTTTTT

j_call: TRBJ2-7
d_call: TRBD2
clone_size: -
v_call: TRBV6-1
cdr3_aa: CASTSGSSYEQYF
cdr3_nt: TGTGCCAGCACGAGCGGGAGCTCCTACGAGCAGTACTTC

j_call: TRBJ1-2
d_call: -
clone_size: -
v_call: TRBV5-6
cdr3_aa: CASSFVGNYGYTF
cdr3_nt: TGTGCCAGCAGCTTCGTAGGAAACTATGGCTACACCTTC

j_call: TRBJ2-2
d_call: TRBD2
clone_size: -
v_call: TRBV5-1
cdr3_aa: CASSTLSGRASGELFF
cdr3_nt: TGCGCCAGCAGCACCCTTAGCGGGAGGGCCTCCGGGGAGCTGTTTTTT

j_call: TRBJ2-2
d_call: -
clone_size: few
v_call: TRBV12-3/TRBV12-4
cdr3_aa: CASSFTRDGELFF
cdr3_nt: TGTGCCAGCAGTTTTACCAGGGATGGGGAGCTGTTTTTT

j_call: TRBJ2-1
d_call: TRBD2
clone_size: -
v_call: TRBV7-3
cdr3_aa: CASSWGLAGGYNEQFF
cdr3_nt: TGTGCCAGCAGCTGGGGACTAGCGGGAGGCTACAATGAGCAGTTCTTC

j_call: TRBJ1-4
d_call: -
clone_size: -
v_call: TRBV27
cdr3_aa: CASSLIPQSEKLFF
cdr3_nt: TGTGCCAGCAGTTTAATCCCACAGTCGGAAAAACTGTTTTTT

j_call: TRBJ2-1
d_call: -
clone_size: -
v_call: TRBV7-7
cdr3_aa: CASSLYYSGGDSYNEQFF
cdr3_nt: TGTGCTAGCAGCTTATATTATTCGGGCGGGGACTCCTACAATGAGCAGTTCTTC

j_call: TRBJ2-3
d_call: -
clone_size: -
v_call: TRBV3-1/TRBV3-2
cdr3_aa: CASSQDLSIDTQYF
cdr3_nt: TGTGCCAGCAGCCAAGATTTGAGTATAGATACGCAGTATTTT

j_call: TRBJ2-7
d_call: -
clone_size: -
v_call: TRBV28
cdr3_aa: CASSSPREQYF
cdr3_nt: TGTGCCAGCAGTTCCCCTCGCGAGCAGTACTTC

j_call: TRBJ2-2
d_call: -
clone_size: -
v_call: TRBV24-1
cdr3_aa: CATSERGLPNTGELFF
cdr3_nt: TGTGCCACCAGTGAACGTGGACTCCCGAACACCGGGGAGCTGTTTTTT

j_call: TRBJ1-5
d_call: TRBD1
clone_size: -
v_call: TRBV29-1
cdr3_aa: CSVASGTGMNQPQHF
cdr3_nt: TGCAGCGTCGCCTCCGGGACAGGGATGAATCAGCCCCAGCATTTT

j_call: TRBJ2-7
d_call: -
clone_size: -
v_call: TRBV10-3
cdr3_aa: CAISDGRQVPNEQYF
cdr3_nt: TGTGCCATCAGTGATGGGAGGCAAGTACCTAACGAGCAGTACTTC

j_call: TRBJ1-1
d_call: -
clone_size: once
v_call: TRBV19
cdr3_aa: CASNPGEGKGTEAFF
cdr3_nt: TGTGCCAGTAACCCGGGGGAGGGAAAGGGAACTGAAGCTTTCTTT

j_call: TRBJ1-4
d_call: -
clone_size: -
v_call: TRBV4-1
cdr3_aa: CASSPRQTNEKLFF
cdr3_nt: TGCGCCAGCAGCCCCCGACAGACTAATGAAAAACTGTTTTTT

j_call: TRBJ2-5
d_call: -
clone_size: -
v_call: TRBV5-5
cdr3_aa: CASSLTPVQETQYF
cdr3_nt: TGTGCCAGCAGCTTGACGCCTGTCCAAGAGACCCAGTACTTC

j_call: TRBJ2-7
d_call: TRBD2
clone_size: -
v_call: TRBV7-2
cdr3_aa: CASSLALAGGAYEQYF
cdr3_nt: TGTGCCAGCAGCTTAGCGCTAGCGGGAGGCGCCTACGAGCAGTACTTC

j_call: TRBJ2-5
d_call: -
clone_size: -
v_call: TRBV28
cdr3_aa: CASSSSGTAETQYF
cdr3_nt: TGTGCCAGCAGTTCCTCAGGGACGGCGGAGACCCAGTACTTC

j_call: TRBJ2-2
d_call: -
clone_size: -
v_call: TRBV2
cdr3_aa: CASSFLQELFF
cdr3_nt: TGTGCCAGCAGCTTCCTCCAGGAGCTGTTTTTT

j_call: TRBJ2-1
d_call: TRBD2
clone_size: -
v_call: TRBV2
cdr3_aa: CASTVGRENNEQFF
cdr3_nt: TGTGCCAGCACTGTGGGGCGGGAGAACAATGAGCAGTTCTTC

j_call: TRBJ1-5
d_call: TRBD1
clone_size: once
v_call: TRBV5-1
cdr3_aa: CASSRGAGGFQPQHF
cdr3_nt: TGCGCCAGCAGCCGCGGGGCAGGGGGCTTTCAGCCCCAGCATTTT

j_call: TRBJ1-2
d_call: TRBD1
clone_size: -
v_call: TRBV5-1
cdr3_aa: CASSLGQGIDYGYTF
cdr3_nt: TGCGCCAGCAGCTTGGGACAGGGGATTGACTATGGCTACACCTTC

j_call: TRBJ1-2
d_call: TRBD1
clone_size: -
v_call: TRBV5-1
cdr3_aa: CASSLGTGGMDGYTF
cdr3_nt: TGCGCCAGCAGCTTAGGGACAGGGGGCATGGATGGCTACACCTTC

j_call: TRBJ2-1
d_call: TRBD2
clone_size: -
v_call: TRBV4-3
cdr3_aa: CASSQGAGVYNEQFF
cdr3_nt: TGCGCCAGCAGCCAAGGAGCGGGAGTCTACAATGAGCAGTTCTTC

j_call: TRBJ2-2
d_call: TRBD1
clone_size: -
v_call: TRBV5-1
cdr3_aa: CASKKDRGTGELFF
cdr3_nt: TGCGCCAGCAAAAAGGACAGGGGCACCGGGGAGCTGTTTTTT

j_call: TRBJ2-2
d_call: TRBD1
clone_size: once
v_call: TRBV5-1
cdr3_aa: CASSRGQGVNTGELFF
cdr3_nt: TGCGCCAGCAGCAGGGGACAGGGGGTGAACACCGGGGAGCTGTTTTTT

j_call: TRBJ2-7
d_call: TRBD1
clone_size: few
v_call: TRBV30
cdr3_aa: CASNRGLSEQYF
cdr3_nt: TGTGCCTCGAACAGGGGGCTCTCCGAGCAGTACTTC

j_call: TRBJ2-1
d_call: TRBD2
clone_size: -
v_call: TRBV7-3
cdr3_aa: CASSLTRDSGNNEQFF
cdr3_nt: TGTGCCAGCAGCTTAACCCGTGATAGCGGGAACAATGAGCAGTTCTTC

j_call: TRBJ2-5
d_call: TRBD2
clone_size: -
v_call: TRBV28
cdr3_aa: CASSLWEAGVGETQYF
cdr3_nt: TGTGCCAGCAGTTTATGGGAGGCGGGGGTCGGAGAGACCCAGTACTTC

j_call: TRBJ2-1
d_call: -
clone_size: -
v_call: TRBV10-3
cdr3_aa: CAISNQGRNNEQFF
cdr3_nt: TGTGCCATCAGTAATCAGGGACGGAACAATGAGCAGTTCTTC

j_call: TRBJ2-7
d_call: TRBD1
clone_size: -
v_call: TRBV6-5
cdr3_aa: CASSYSGTGLHEQYF
cdr3_nt: TGTGCCAGCAGTTACTCCGGGACAGGGCTTCACGAGCAGTACTTC

j_call: TRBJ1-2
d_call: -
clone_size: -
v_call: TRBV12-3/TRBV12-4
cdr3_aa: CASSLDSIYGYTF
cdr3_nt: TGTGCCAGCAGTTTAGACAGCATCTATGGCTACACCTTC